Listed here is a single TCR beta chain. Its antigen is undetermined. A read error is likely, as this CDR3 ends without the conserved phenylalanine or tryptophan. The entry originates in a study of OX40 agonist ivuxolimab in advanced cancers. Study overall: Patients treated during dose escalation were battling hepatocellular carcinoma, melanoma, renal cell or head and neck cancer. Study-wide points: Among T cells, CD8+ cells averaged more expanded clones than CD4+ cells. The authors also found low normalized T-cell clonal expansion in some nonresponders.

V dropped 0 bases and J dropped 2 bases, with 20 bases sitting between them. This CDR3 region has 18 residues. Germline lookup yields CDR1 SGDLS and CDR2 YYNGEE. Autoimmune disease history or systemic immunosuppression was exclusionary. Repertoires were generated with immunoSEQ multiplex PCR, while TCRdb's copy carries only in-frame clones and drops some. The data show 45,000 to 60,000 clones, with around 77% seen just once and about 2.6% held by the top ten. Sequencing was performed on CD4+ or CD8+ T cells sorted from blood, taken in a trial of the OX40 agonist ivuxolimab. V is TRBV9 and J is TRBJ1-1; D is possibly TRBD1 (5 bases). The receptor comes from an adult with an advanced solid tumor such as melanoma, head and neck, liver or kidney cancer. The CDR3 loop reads CASSVVHGGRKLNTEAFL. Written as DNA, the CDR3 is TGTGCCAGCAGCGTAGTTCACGGGGGGAGGAAACTAAACACTGAAGCTTTCCTT.